This TCR beta chain was recovered during a study of ipilimumab plus nivolumab after autologous stem cell transplantation (dated by TCRdb to the early 2020s). Study-level background: A median of about 5 ipilimumab doses and about 8 nivolumab doses was received by trial patients. Primary refractory and relapsed disease were included in the DLBCL cohort, with 18-month progression-free survival of 85.7% and 28.6%, respectively. Patients undergoing autologous transplant for high-risk diffuse large B cell lymphoma, mature T cell lymphoma, or multiple myeloma were enrolled in the trial. The intent-to-treat population of the trial was made up of 35 to 40 patients. The research as a whole found: The authors stated that profiles of the T cell receptor repertoire, regulatory T cell phenotype and gut microbiota provided a biologic rationale for studying this approach further. Combined checkpoint inhibition as post-transplant consolidation was concluded by the authors to appear tolerable.

The CDR3, cysteine through phenylalanine, is 13 amino acids long. The entry retains the CDR3 DNA only, 39 bases that are in frame from base 1. Trimming removed 7 bases from V and 3 bases from J, leaving 13 bases between the germline ends. CDR1 and CDR2 are read off the germline V gene as MNHNS and SASEGT. Checkpoint therapy began 14 to 28 days after autologous transplant, with ipilimumab given at 1 mg/kg intravenously on day 1 of selected weeks. The nivolumab dose was 3 mg/kg intravenously, delivered on day 1 of weeks 1, 4, 7, 10, and every two weeks through week 26. The study was a Phase Ib clinical trial testing combined checkpoint inhibition with ipilimumab and nivolumab as consolidation after autologous stem cell transplantation. Details on this clone: The clone's antigen remains unknown. Base qualities are not at hand, and no much larger clone is one base apart. This sample also contains other DNA sequences that code for the same CDR3.

Library prep was done by the immunoSEQ multiplex PCR assay. TCRdb provides this immuneACCESS table in a form limited to in-frame rearrangements. Some clones are lacking; in checked studies, under half of them reflect an unresolved V gene, and why the rest are absent is not known. The sample profile shows tens of thousands of clones; under 85% of them were found once. Under 2.5% of the sample is in the top ten clones. This material consisted of PBMCs, taken in a trial of ipilimumab plus nivolumab as post-transplant consolidation. The chain uses TRBV6-1 and TRBJ2-7, with no confident D gene call. This receptor was taken from a male donor with diffuse large B-cell lymphoma. For the CDR3, the sequence is CASTRTGLYEQYF. The bases read TGTGCCAGCACCCGGACGGGCCTCTACGAGCAGTACTTC.